The 5 T cell receptor beta chains given below trace back to one sample, sequenced in a study of somatic mutations in cytotoxic T cells in rheumatoid arthritis. Using immunoSEQ multiplex PCR, the repertoire was profiled, and TCRdb retains in-frame clones only, with some absent. The sample holds approximately 15,000 clones, around 80% seen once. What was sequenced was CD8+ T cells sorted from blood. The receptors here all came from an adult with rheumatoid arthritis.

CDR3 sequence reads: CASSFRHYSYEQYF. Here the CDR3 DNA reads TGTGCCAGCAGCTTCAGACACTACTCCTACGAGCAGTACTTC. This chain connects TRBV5-6 to TRBJ2-7; D not resolved. The CDR3 totals 14 residues. Trimming removed 2 bases from V and 0 bases from J, with 9 bases in between. Germline lookup yields CDR1 SGHDT and CDR2 YYEEEE. The whole variable domain, filled in from reference TRBV5-6 and TRBJ2-7, reads DAGVTQSPTHLIKTRGQQVTLRCSPKSGHDTVSWYQQALGQGPQFIFQYYEEEERQRGNFPDRFSGHQFPNYSSELNVNALLLGDSALYLCASSFRHYSYEQYFGPGTRLTVT.

The CDR3 reads CASSLDPTSPTYEQYF. The CDR3, as DNA: TGTGCCAGCAGCTTAGACCCGACTAGCCCGACCTACGAGCAGTACTTC. The chain joins TRBV11-2 to TRBJ2-7, with 7 bases lining up with TRBD2. The CDR3 loop spans 16 amino acids. V was clipped by 0 bases and J by 2 bases; unmatched bases: 7. Germline CDR1 SGHAT, CDR2 FQNNGV. Using reference TRBV11-2 and TRBJ2-7 for the parts outside the CDR3, the full variable domain is EAGVAQSPRYKIIEKRQSVAFWCNPISGHATLYWYQQILGQGPKLLIQFQNNGVVDDSQLPKDRFSAERLKGVDSTLKIQPAKLEDSAVYLCASSLDPTSPTYEQYFGPGTRLTVT.

The V call is TRBV19, the J call TRBJ2-7; TRBD2 matches 8 bases. This CDR3 is built from 14 residues. CDR1 LNHDA and CDR2 SQIVND come from the germline V gene (reference sequence). V was clipped by 5 bases and J by 1 base; unmatched bases: 4. CDR3 sequence: CASSRSGASYEQYF. CDR3 coding DNA: TGTGCCAGTAGTCGTAGCGGGGCTTCCTACGAGCAGTACTTC.

V and J are TRBV15 and TRBJ2-7; the D is unclear. V lost 1 base to trimming and J lost 4 bases, with 11 bases between them. Germline V gene data show CDR1 as LNHNV and CDR2 as YYDKDF (reference sequence). This CDR3 is 14 amino acids long. CDR3 loop: CATSRGRGVYEQYF. CDR3 nucleotide sequence: TGTGCCACCAGCAGAGGTCGTGGGGTTTACGAGCAGTACTTC.

V usage is TRBV7-9 and J usage is TRBJ2-5, with D uncertain. V dropped 5 bases and J dropped 1 base, with 14 bases sitting between them. CDR1 and CDR2 (germline): SEHNR, FQNEAQ (reference sequence). The CDR3 is made up of 15 amino acids. This CDR3 reads CASSLPREGQETQYF. CDR3 DNA sequence: TGTGCCAGCAGCCTTCCGCGCGAAGGCCAAGAGACCCAGTACTTC. Full variable domain (remainder filled in from reference TRBV7-9 and TRBJ2-5): DTGVSQNPRHKITKRGQNVTFRCDPISEHNRLYWYRQTLGQGPEFLTYFQNEAQLEKSRLLSDRFSAERPKGSFSTLEIQRTEQGDSAMYLCASSLPREGQETQYFGPGTRLLVL.